Sequencing of this T cell receptor (beta chain) was carried out in a study of early T cells in non-severe SARS-CoV-2 infection. Study in general: It was bulk RNA from unsorted whole blood that was sequenced, and the chains were unpaired. Whole-study findings and limits: The VDJdb matching leaned toward anti-spike CD8 responses and overlooked private and CD4 specificities.

Individually, cDNA molecules had unique molecular identifiers attached to them. Each CDR3 protein is one row after TCRdb ran MiXCR on the 5' RACE reads. The table has about 25,000 distinct CDR3 sequences, 4.8% seen once. This clonotype was picked up many times. What it binds is not known. Unmatched junction bases numbered 4, after V lost 1 base and J lost 6 bases. Germline lookup yields CDR1 DFQATT and CDR2 SNEGSKA (reference sequence). The CDR3 covers 14 residues. The chain uses TRBV20-1 and TRBJ2-4; 9 bases fit TRBD1. This clonotype originated in an adult who was a healthcare worker with PCR-confirmed SARS-CoV-2 infection or an uninfected control (not recorded which). Sequenced input: whole blood. CDR3 DNA sequence: TGCAGTGCTAGAGGGGGACAGGGTGGAAACATTCAGTACTTC. It codes for CSARGGQGGNIQYF.